The clone carrying this T cell receptor (beta chain) was found many times. This entry comes from a study of T-cell reconstitution after alpha-beta-depleted transplantation in children. Germline V CDR1 and CDR2: SGHVS, FQNEAQ. V was trimmed by 5 bases and J by 8 bases, leaving 12 bases between them. The CDR3 consists of 12 residues. Unique molecular identifiers were incorporated into the prepared TCRbeta library. TCRdb redid the calling of the PCR reads with MiXCR, one entry per CDR3 protein. Of about 270,000 distinct CDR3 sequences listed, about a tenth were seen once; the top ten hold roughly 9.1%. The material was PBMCs from the stem cell graft donor, obtained from the stem cell graft. The chain links TRBV7-8 to TRBJ1-2; a possible D gene is TRBD1 (5 bases). The receptor was isolated from a human donor who donated a stem cell graft to a child with SCID. The CDR3: CASSEGAGGYTF. In DNA form, the CDR3 reads TGTGCCAGCAGCGAAGGGGCGGGGGGCTACACCTTC.